This T cell receptor (beta chain) was found in a study of cytomegalovirus exposure and HLA in healthy donors. With 5 bases removed from V and 5 bases from J, the gap between germline ends came to 13 bases. Germline-derived CDR1 and CDR2 are SEHNR and FQNEAQ (reference sequence). The CDR3 has 13 residues. It was with 60 Vbeta and 13 Jbeta primers that the PCR ran. Profiled with immunoSEQ multiplex PCR; TCRdb holds only in-frame clones, not every one. Here the sample spans about 190,000 clones, roughly 80% being singletons. The sample taken for sequencing was PBMCs. This sequence was found in a woman between 25 and 40 years old in good health and CMV-seropositive. The chain couples TRBV7-9 to TRBJ2-7, with a weak D call TRBD2 (6 bases). In DNA, the CDR3 is TGTGCCAGCAGCGCCTCGGGAGCGGACGAGCAGTACTTC. Its translation is CASSASGADEQYF.